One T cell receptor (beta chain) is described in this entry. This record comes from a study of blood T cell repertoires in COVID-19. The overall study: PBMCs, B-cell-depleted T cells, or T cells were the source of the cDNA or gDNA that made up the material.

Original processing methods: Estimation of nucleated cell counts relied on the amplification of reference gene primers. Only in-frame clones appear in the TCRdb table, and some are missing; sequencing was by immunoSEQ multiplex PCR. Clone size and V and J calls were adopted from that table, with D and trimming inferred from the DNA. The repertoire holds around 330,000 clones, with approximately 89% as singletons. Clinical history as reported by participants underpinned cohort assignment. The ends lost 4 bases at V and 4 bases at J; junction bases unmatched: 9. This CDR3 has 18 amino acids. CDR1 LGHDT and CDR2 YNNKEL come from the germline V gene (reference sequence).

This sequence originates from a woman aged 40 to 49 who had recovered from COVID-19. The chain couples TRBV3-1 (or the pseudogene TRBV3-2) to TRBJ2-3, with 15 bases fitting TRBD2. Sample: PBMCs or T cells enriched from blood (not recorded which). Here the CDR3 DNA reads TGTGCCAGCAGCCTAAGATATGGACTAGCGGGGGGGCCAGATACGCAGTATTTT. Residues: CASSLRYGLAGGPDTQYF.